The present T cell receptor (beta chain) was sequenced within a study of beta chain features in type 1 diabetes. Study as a whole: Healthy donors, compared against patients, showed similar age, gender and cell yields. Points from the study as a whole: Small HLA sub-analyses could not settle whether HLA shapes TCRB rearrangement.

The authors sorted CD4+ naive, central memory, regulatory and stem cell-like memory cells via CD45RO/CCR7/CD25/CD127/CD95/CD27. V was shortened by 0 bases and J by 7 bases, with 3 bases between the two germline ends. This CDR3 region has 11 residues. Germline V gene data show CDR1 as LGHNA and CDR2 as YSLEER. Turning to this clone: Its antigen is not known.

Every isolated RNA sample was fully reverse transcribed, so sequencing captured expressed TCRB transcripts. Method: immunoSEQ multiplex PCR; TCRdb's copy keeps in-frame clones and lacks some. The sample has hundreds of thousands of clones; approximately 28% are singletons. The clonotype comes from a man in his late teens or twenties in good health. The rearrangement joins TRBV4-3 to TRBJ2-5; unclear D gene. Sequenced: naive CD4+ T cells from blood. The CDR3 DNA reads as TGCGCCAGCAGCCAAGAAGGGACCCAGTACTTC. This encodes CASSQEGTQYF.